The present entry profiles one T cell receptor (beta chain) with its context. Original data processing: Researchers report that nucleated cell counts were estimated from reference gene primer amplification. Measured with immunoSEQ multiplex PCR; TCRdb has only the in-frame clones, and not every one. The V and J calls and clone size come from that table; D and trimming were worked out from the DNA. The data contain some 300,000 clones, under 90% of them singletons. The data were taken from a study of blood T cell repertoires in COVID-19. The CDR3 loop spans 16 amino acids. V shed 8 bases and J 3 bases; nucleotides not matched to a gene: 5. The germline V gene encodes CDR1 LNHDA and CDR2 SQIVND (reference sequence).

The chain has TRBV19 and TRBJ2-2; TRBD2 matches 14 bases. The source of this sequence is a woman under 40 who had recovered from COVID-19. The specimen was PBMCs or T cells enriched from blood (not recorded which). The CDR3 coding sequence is TGTGCCAGTCACCCGGGACTAGCGGGAGACACCGGGGAGCTGTTTTTT. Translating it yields CASHPGLAGDTGELFF.